This TCR beta chain derives from a study of blood T cell repertoires in COVID-19 (TCRdb year 2020). Regarding the study in general: Samples from collaborators originated in the United States, Italy and Spain and spanned both the acute and convalescent phases of COVID-19. HLA class I and class II types, where available, came from metadata supplied by the sample provider rather than from assay-based typing. A de-identified subject ID, COVID-19 status, age in years and sex were almost always included in the sample metadata. The material from the prospective study consisted of cDNA or gDNA derived from T cells, B-cell-depleted T cells, or PBMCs. The repertoires were released in a freely available public database meant as a resource for research on the immune response to SARS-CoV-2. The samples were drawn from the first 160 participants of the ongoing ImmuneRACE study and from 1,254 subjects provided by 6 global collaborators. The dataset comprised deeply sampled blood TCRbeta repertoires from subjects exposed to, actively infected with, or recovered from COVID-19.

Overall study outcomes, separate from this receptor: How much clinical and demographic metadata was included differed by source and by participant, and the metadata was provided uncurated.

Participants in the prospective study were enrolled through a virtual design, were aged roughly 18 to 90 years, and lived in roughly 24 United States geographic areas. To assign participants to cohorts, the prospective study relied on clinical history that participants themselves reported in a screening survey and a study questionnaire. ImmuneRACE Cohort 3 recovered participants were defined by two consecutive negative NP/OP PCR tests, healthcare professional clearance, or symptom resolution. In the prospective study, whole blood, serum and a nasopharyngeal or oropharyngeal swab were collected from each participant by mobile phlebotomists. Additional blood draws and questionnaires over an approximately two-month period could optionally be provided by prospective study participants. Prospective study blood samples were shipped either frozen or at room temperature before DNA extraction. To note about this clone: This receptor's antigen is unknown. The record has no base qualities; no much larger clone is one base away.

The CDR3 covers 12 residues, taking in both the cysteine and the phenylalanine. CDR3 DNA is the only sequence kept; it has 36 bases, read in frame from the first base. From the germline V gene (reference sequence), CDR1 is GTSNPN and CDR2 is SVGIG. The trim is 5 bases for V and 8 bases for J, with a gap of 15 bases between the germline ends. The immunoSEQ Assay, a bias-controlled multiplex PCR, was used to amplify TCRbeta CDR3 regions from genomic DNA. In the authors' own workflow: The number of nucleated cells in each sample was estimated by amplification of reference gene primers within the assay. Sequence reads were collapsed and filtered to measure the absolute abundance of every unique TCRbeta CDR3 rearrangement. For each sample, productive Simpson clonality was calculated as the square root of Simpson's diversity index across productive rearrangements. Sourced from immuneACCESS, this table was stored by TCRdb with only in-frame sequences that have V and J called. A share of the clones is absent; for the studies checked, an unresolved V gene accounts for under half, and the remainder has no known explanation. For V, J and clone size, that table is used; D and trimming come from the DNA. The sample records approximately 200,000 clones, about nine tenths of which are singletons. Together, the top ten hold around 2% of the sample.

The chain employs TRBV30 and TRBJ1-2, and TRBD1 may be the D gene, going by 6 matching bases. The source of this sequence is a woman in her 30s who had recovered from COVID-19. The specimen sequenced was PBMCs or T cells enriched from blood (not recorded which). DNA sequence: TGTGCCTGGTCCCTCGGGGGGCGCGGCTACACCTTC. Translated, this is CAWSLGGRGYTF.